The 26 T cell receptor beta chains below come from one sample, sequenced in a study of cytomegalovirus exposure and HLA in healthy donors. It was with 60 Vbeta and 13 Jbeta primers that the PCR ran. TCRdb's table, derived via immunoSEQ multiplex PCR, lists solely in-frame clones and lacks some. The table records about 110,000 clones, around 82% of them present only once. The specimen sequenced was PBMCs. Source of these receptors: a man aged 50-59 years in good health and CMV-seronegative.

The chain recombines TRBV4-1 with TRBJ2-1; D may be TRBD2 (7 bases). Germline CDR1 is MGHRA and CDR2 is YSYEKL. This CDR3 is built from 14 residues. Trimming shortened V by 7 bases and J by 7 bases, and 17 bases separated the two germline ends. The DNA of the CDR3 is TGCGCCAGCATAAATCTTGGGGGGGCAAATGAGCAGTTCTTC. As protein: CASINLGGANEQFF.

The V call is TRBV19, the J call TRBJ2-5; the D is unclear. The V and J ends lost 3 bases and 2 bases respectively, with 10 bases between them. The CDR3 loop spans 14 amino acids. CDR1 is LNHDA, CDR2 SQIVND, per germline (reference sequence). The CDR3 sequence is CASSIMGIQETQYF. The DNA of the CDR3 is TGTGCCAGTAGTATTATGGGCATACAAGAGACCCAGTACTTC.

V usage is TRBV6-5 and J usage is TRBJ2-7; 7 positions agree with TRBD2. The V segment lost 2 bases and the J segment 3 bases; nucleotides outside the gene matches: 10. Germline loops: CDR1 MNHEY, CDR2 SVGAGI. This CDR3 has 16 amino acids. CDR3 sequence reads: CASSYLSGAQNYEQYF. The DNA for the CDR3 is TGTGCCAGCAGTTACCTCAGCGGGGCTCAAAACTACGAGCAGTACTTC.

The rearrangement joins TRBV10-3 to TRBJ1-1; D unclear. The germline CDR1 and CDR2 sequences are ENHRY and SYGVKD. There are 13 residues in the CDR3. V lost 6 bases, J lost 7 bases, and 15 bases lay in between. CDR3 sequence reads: CAISDAGSFEAFF. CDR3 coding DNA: TGTGCCATCAGCGACGCCGGGTCCTTTGAAGCTTTCTTT.

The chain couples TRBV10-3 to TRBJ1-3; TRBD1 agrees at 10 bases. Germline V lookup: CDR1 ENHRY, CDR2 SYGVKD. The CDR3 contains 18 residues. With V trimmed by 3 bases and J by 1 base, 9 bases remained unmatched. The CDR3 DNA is TGTGCCATCAGTGATTCTGGACAGGGGGGTTTTTCTGGAAACACCATATATTTT. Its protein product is CAISDSGQGGFSGNTIYF.

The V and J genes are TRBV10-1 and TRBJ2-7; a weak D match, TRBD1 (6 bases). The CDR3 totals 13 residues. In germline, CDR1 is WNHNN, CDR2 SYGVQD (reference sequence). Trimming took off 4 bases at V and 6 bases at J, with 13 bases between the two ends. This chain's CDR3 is CASSATSGAEQYF. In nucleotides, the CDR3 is TGCGCCAGCAGTGCGACATCAGGGGCCGAGCAGTACTTC.

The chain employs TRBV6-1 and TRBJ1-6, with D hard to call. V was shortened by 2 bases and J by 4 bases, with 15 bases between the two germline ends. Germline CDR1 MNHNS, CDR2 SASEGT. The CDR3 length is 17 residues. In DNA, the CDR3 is TGTGCCAGCAGTGAACTAGAGGGTGGAGGGTATAATTCACCCCTCCACTTT. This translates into CASSELEGGGYNSPLHF.

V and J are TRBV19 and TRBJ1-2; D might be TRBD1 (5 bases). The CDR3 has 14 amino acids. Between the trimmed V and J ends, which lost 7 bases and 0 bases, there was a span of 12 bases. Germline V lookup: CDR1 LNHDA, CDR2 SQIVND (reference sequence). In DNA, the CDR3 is TGTGCCAGTACTCCGGACACCTCTAACTATGGCTACACCTTC. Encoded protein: CASTPDTSNYGYTF.

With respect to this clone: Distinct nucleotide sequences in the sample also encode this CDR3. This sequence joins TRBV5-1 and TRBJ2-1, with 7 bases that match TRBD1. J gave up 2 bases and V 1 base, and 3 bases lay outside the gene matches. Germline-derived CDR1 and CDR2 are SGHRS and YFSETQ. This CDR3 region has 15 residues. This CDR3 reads CASSLSQGAYNEQFF. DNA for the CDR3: TGCGCCAGCAGCTTGTCGCAGGGGGCCTACAATGAGCAGTTCTTC.

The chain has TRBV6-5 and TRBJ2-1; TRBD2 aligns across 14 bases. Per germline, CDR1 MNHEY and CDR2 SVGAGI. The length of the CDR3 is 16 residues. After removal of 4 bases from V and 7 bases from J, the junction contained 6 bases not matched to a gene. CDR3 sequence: CASSWQTSGGGNEQFF. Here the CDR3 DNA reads TGTGCCAGCAGTTGGCAGACTAGCGGGGGGGGGAATGAGCAGTTCTTC.

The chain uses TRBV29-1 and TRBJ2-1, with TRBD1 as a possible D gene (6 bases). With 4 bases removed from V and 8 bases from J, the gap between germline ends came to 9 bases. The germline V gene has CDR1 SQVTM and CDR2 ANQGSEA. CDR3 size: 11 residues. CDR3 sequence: CSVGQADEQFF. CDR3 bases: TGCAGCGTTGGACAGGCCGATGAGCAGTTCTTC.

Here the CDR3 reads CASSLVGGYREQFF. The CDR3 bases are TGTGCCAGCAGTCTGGTGGGAGGGTACAGGGAGCAGTTCTTC. The chain joins TRBV25-1 to TRBJ2-1; 7 nucleotides line up with TRBD2. V lost 5 bases, J lost 10 bases, and 11 bases stayed unmatched. Germline assignment: CDR1 MGHDK and CDR2 SYGVNS. The CDR3 has 14 residues.

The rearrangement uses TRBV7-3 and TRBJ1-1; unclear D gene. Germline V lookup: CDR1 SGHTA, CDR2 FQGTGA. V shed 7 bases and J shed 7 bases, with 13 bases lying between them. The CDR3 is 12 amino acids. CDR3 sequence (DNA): TGTGCCAGCACCGAGGGAGACGGTGAAGCTTTCTTT. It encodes CASTEGDGEAFF.

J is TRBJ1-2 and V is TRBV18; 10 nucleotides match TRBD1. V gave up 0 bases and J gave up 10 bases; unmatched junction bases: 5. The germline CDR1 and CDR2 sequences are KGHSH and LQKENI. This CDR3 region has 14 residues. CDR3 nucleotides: TGTGCCAGCTCACCACCGGTAGGACAGGGGGACTACACCTTC. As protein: CASSPPVGQGDYTF.

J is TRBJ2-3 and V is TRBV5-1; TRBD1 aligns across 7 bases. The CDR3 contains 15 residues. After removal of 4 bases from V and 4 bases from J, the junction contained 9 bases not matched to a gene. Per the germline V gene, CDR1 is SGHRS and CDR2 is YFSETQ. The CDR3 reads CASSPRDSSADTQYF. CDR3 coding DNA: TGCGCCAGCAGCCCGAGGGACAGTTCGGCAGATACGCAGTATTTT.

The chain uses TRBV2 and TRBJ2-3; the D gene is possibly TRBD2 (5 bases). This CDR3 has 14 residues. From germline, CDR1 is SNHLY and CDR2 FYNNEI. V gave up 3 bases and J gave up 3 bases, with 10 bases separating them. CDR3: CASSDGRGTDTQYF. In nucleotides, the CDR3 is TGTGCCAGCAGTGACGGCCGCGGGACAGATACGCAGTATTTT.

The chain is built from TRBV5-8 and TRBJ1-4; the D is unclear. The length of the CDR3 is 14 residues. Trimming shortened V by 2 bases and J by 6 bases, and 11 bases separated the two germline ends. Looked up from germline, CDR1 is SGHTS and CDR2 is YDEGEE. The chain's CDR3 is CASSFPTADEKLFF. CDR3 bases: TGTGCCAGCAGCTTTCCTACCGCCGATGAAAAACTGTTTTTT.

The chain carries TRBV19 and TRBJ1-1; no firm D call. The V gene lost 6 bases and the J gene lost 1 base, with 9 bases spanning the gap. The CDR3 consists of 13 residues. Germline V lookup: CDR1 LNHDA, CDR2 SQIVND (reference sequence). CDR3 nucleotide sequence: TGTGCCAGTAGGCCTCTAAGGAACACTGAAGCTTTCTTT. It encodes CASRPLRNTEAFF. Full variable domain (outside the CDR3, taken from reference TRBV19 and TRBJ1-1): DGGITQSPKYLFRKEGQNVTLSCEQNLNHDAMYWYRQDPGQGLRLIYYSQIVNDFQKGDIAEGYSVSREKKESFPLTVTSAQKNPTAFYLCASRPLRNTEAFFGQGTRLTVV.

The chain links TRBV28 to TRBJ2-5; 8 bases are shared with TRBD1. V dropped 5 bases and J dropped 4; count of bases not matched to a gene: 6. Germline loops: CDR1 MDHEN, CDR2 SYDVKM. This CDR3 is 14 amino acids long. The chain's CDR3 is CASSTRQGRETQYF. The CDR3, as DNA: TGTGCCAGCAGTACTCGACAGGGGCGAGAGACCCAGTACTTC.

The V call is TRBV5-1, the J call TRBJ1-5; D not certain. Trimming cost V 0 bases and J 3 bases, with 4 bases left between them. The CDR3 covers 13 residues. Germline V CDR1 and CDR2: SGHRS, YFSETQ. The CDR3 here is CASSLGANQPQHF. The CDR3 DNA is TGCGCCAGCAGCTTGGGGGCCAATCAGCCCCAGCATTTT. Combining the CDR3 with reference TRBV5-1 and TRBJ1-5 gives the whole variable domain KAGVTQTPRYLIKTRGQQVTLSCSPISGHRSVSWYQQTPGQGLQFLFEYFSETQRNKGNFPGRFSGRQFSNSRSEMNVSTLELGDSALYLCASSLGANQPQHFGDGTRLSIL.

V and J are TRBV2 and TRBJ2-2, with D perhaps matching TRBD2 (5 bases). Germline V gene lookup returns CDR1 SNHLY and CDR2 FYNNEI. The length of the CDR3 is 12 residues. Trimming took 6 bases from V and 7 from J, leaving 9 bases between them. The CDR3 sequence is CASSRRSGELFF. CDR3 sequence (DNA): TGTGCCAGCAGCAGGAGGAGCGGGGAGCTGTTTTTT.

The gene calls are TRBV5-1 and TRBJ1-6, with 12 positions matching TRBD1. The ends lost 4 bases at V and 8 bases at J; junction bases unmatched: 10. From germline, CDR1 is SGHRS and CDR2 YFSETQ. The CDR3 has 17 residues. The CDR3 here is CASSTWGQGATYSPLHF. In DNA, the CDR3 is TGCGCCAGCAGCACGTGGGGACAGGGGGCTACGTATTCACCCCTCCACTTT.

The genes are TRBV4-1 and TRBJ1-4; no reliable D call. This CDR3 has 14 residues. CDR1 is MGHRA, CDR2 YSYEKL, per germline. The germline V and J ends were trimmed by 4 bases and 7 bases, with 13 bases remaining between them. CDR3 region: CASSPSYAGEKLFF. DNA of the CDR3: TGCGCCAGCAGCCCCAGCTACGCGGGTGAAAAACTGTTTTTT.

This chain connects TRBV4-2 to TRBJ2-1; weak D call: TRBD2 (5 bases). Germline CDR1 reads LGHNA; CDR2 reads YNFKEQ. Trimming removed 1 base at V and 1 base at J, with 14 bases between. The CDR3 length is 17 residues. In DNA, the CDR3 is TGTGCCAGCAGCCAAGGGTCGGGGTACTCTTCCTACAATGAGCAGTTCTTC. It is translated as CASSQGSGYSSYNEQFF.

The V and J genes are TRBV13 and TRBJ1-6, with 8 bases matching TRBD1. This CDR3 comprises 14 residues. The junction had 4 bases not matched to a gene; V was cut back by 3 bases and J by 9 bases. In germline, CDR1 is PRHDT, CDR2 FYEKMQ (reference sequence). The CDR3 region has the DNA TGTGCCAGCAGCTTCAGGGGGCGAAGTTCACCCCTCCACTTT. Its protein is CASSFRGRSSPLHF.

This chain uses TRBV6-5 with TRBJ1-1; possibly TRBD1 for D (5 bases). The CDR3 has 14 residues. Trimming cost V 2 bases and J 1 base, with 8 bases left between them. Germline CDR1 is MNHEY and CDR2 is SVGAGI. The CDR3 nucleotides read TGTGCCAGCAGTTACAACGGGGGGAACACTGAAGCTTTCTTT. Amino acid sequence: CASSYNGGNTEAFF.